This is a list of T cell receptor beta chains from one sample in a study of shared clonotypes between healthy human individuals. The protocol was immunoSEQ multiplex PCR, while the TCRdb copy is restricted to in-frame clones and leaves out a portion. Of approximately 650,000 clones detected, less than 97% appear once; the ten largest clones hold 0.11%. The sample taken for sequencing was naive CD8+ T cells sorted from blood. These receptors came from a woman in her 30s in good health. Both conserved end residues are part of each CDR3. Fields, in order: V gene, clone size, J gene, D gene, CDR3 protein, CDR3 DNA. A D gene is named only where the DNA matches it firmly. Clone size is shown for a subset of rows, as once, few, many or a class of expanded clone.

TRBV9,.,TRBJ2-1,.,CASSADRSSYNEQFF,TGTGCCAGCAGCGCCGACAGGAGCTCCTACAATGAGCAGTTCTTC
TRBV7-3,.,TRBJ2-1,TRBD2,CASTSLLAGGRNEQFF,TGTGCCAGTACTTCACTCCTAGCGGGAGGGAGGAATGAGCAGTTCTTC
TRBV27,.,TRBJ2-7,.,CASSFRGRDEQYF,TGTGCCAGCAGTTTCAGGGGAAGGGACGAGCAGTACTTC
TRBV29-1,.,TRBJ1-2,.,CSVEDHRSYGYTF,TGCAGCGTTGAAGATCACAGGAGCTATGGCTACACCTTC
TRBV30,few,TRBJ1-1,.,CAWSRNQGTEAFF,TGTGCCTGGAGTAGGAACCAGGGAACTGAAGCTTTCTTT
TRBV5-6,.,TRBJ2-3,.,CASSLGGDLGTQYF,TGTGCCAGCAGCTTGGGGGGAGATCTCGGTACGCAGTATTTT
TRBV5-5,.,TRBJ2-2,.,CASSFPSANTGELFF,TGTGCCAGCAGCTTCCCATCGGCGAACACCGGGGAGCTGTTTTTT
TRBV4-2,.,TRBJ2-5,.,CASSSGRGTVETQYF,TGTGCCAGCAGCTCGGGGCGGGGTACCGTAGAGACCCAGTACTTC
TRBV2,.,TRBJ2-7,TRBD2,CASRGDPSLAGTSYEQYF,TGTGCCAGCAGGGGGGATCCTAGTTTAGCGGGCACCTCGTACGAGCAGTACTTC
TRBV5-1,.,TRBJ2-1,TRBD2,CASSLNLREDLNEQFF,TGCGCCAGCAGCTTGAATCTGCGGGAGGATCTCAATGAGCAGTTCTTC
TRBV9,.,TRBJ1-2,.,CASSHLRAGYTF,TGTGCCAGCAGCCACTTAAGGGCTGGCTACACCTTC
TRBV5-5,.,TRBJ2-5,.,CASSLVGETQYF,TGTGCCAGCAGCTTGGTAGGGGAGACCCAGTACTTC
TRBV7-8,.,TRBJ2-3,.,CASSSRRGSTDTQYF,TGTGCCAGCAGTTCTCGAAGGGGTAGCACAGATACGCAGTATTTT
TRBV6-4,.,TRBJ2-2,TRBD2,CASSPSGGNTGELFF,TGTGCCAGCTCCCCGAGCGGGGGGAACACCGGGGAGCTGTTTTTT
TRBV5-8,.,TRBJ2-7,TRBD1,CASSLDRGDYEQYF,TGTGCCAGCAGCTTGGACAGGGGGGACTACGAGCAGTACTTC
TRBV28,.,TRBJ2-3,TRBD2,CASRMGTSWYF,TGTGCCAGCAGGATGGGGACTAGTTGGTATTTT
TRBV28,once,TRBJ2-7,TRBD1,CASKSGTGVHEQYF,TGTGCCAGCAAGTCAGGGACAGGGGTCCACGAGCAGTACTTC
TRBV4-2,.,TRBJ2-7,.,CASSQDGVGYEQYF,TGTGCCAGCAGCCAAGATGGAGTGGGTTACGAGCAGTACTTC
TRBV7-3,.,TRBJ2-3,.,CASSLTSQGRDTQYF,TGTGCCAGCAGCTTAACATCCCAGGGAAGAGATACGCAGTATTTT
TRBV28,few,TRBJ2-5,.,CASSFGVETQYF,TGTGCCAGCAGTTTTGGTGTGGAGACCCAGTACTTC
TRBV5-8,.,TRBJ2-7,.,CASTYRVPPYEQYF,TGTGCCAGCACTTACAGGGTTCCTCCGTACGAGCAGTACTTC
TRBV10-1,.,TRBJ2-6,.,CASSIKRIAQSRANVLTF,TGCGCCAGCAGTATTAAAAGGATCGCACAAAGTCGGGCCAACGTCCTGACTTTC
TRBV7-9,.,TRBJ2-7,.,CASSLGKPYEQYF,TGTGCCAGCAGCTTGGGGAAACCCTACGAGCAGTACTTC
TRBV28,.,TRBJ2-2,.,CAGRGRGRGELFF,TGTGCCGGACGGGGAAGGGGTCGGGGGGAGCTGTTTTTT
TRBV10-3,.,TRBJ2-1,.,CAISGVQRLLGDEQFF,TGTGCCATCTCGGGGGTCCAGCGCCTCCTGGGGGATGAGCAGTTCTTC
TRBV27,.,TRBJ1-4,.,CASSPRGIGEKLFF,TGTGCCAGCAGCCCGAGGGGGATTGGAGAAAAACTGTTTTTT
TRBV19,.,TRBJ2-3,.,CASNEQGGRTDTQYF,TGTGCCAGTAACGAGCAGGGGGGGCGCACAGATACGCAGTATTTT
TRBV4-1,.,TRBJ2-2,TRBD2,CASSQVVSGGSTGELFF,TGCGCCAGCAGCCAAGTGGTTTCGGGAGGGAGCACCGGGGAGCTGTTTTTT
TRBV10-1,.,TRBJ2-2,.,CASSDLTDPTGELFF,TGCGCCAGCAGTGACTTGACAGACCCAACCGGGGAGCTGTTTTTT
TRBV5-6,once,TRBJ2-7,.,CASSLADLSYEQYF,TGTGCCAGCAGCTTGGCAGACCTATCCTACGAGCAGTACTTC
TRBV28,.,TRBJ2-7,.,CASSFRFGDEQYF,TGTGCCAGCAGTTTCCGGTTTGGGGACGAGCAGTACTTC
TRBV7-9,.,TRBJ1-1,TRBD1,CASTLGGSEAFF,TGTGCCAGCACCTTAGGGGGCTCTGAAGCTTTCTTT
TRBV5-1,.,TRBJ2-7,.,CASSAAVTVLSYEQYF,TGCGCCAGCAGCGCGGCCGTGACAGTCCTCTCCTACGAGCAGTACTTC
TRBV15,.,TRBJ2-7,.,CATSRDLGHQYEQYF,TGTGCCACCAGCAGAGATCTGGGCCACCAATACGAGCAGTACTTC
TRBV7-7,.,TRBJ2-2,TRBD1,CASSLGARGPEGDTGELFF,TGTGCCAGCAGCTTAGGGGCCAGGGGGCCCGAAGGGGACACCGGGGAGCTGTTTTTT
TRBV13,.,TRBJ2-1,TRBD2,CASSFGLAGVYNEQFF,TGTGCCAGCAGCTTCGGACTAGCGGGAGTGTACAATGAGCAGTTCTTC
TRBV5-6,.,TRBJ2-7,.,CASSSQGGEQYF,TGTGCCAGCAGCTCACAGGGAGGCGAGCAGTACTTC
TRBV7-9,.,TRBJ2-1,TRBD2,CASTPPLAGELNEQFF,TGTGCCAGCACCCCTCCCCTAGCGGGAGAGTTGAATGAGCAGTTCTTC
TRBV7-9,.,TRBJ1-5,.,CASSLVGAGKSNQPQHF,TGTGCCAGCAGCTTAGTGGGTGCCGGGAAAAGCAATCAGCCCCAGCATTTT
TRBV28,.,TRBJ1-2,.,CASSLTNDYGYTF,TGTGCCAGCAGTTTAACGAACGACTATGGCTACACCTTC
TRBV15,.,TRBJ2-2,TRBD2,CATSGTSGSHTGELFF,TGTGCCACCAGCGGGACTAGCGGGAGCCACACCGGGGAGCTGTTTTTT
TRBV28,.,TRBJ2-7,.,CASSLEGGWYEQYF,TGTGCCAGCAGTTTGGAAGGGGGGTGGTACGAGCAGTACTTC
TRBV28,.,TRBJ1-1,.,CASSLRESFF,TGTGCCAGCAGTTTAAGGGAATCTTTCTTT
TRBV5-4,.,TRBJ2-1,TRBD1,CATLPPGQGNEQFF,TGTGCCACCTTACCTCCGGGACAGGGGAATGAGCAGTTCTTC
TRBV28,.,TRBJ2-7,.,CASSGGTPQYF,TGTGCCAGCAGTGGTGGGACCCCTCAGTACTTC
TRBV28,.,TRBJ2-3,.,CASSLLGQRGHTDTQYF,TGTGCCAGCAGTTTATTGGGACAACGAGGGCACACAGATACGCAGTATTTT
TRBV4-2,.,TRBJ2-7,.,CASSQDLSLAGRSYEQYF,TGTGCCAGCAGCCAAGATTTAAGTTTGGCAGGCAGGTCCTACGAGCAGTACTTC
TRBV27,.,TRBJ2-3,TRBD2,CASSPGLAGTDTQYF,TGTGCCAGCAGTCCTGGACTAGCGGGCACAGATACGCAGTATTTT
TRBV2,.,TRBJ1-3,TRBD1,CASSEPPLGTDFSGNTIYF,TGTGCCAGCAGTGAGCCTCCCTTGGGGACAGACTTCTCTGGAAACACCATATATTTT
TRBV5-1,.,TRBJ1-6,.,CASSLDGGVPNSPLHF,TGCGCCAGCAGCTTGGATGGGGGAGTCCCAAATTCACCCCTCCACTTT
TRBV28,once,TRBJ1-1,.,CASSLFWGNTEAFF,TGTGCCAGCAGTTTATTTTGGGGGAACACTGAAGCTTTCTTT
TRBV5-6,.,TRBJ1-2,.,CASSLGGGWYGYTF,TGTGCCAGCAGCCTGGGTGGGGGCTGGTATGGCTACACCTTC
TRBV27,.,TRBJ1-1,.,CASSLGQPNTEAFF,TGTGCCAGCAGTTTAGGACAGCCGAACACTGAAGCTTTCTTT
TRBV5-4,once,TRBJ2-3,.,CASTGHRNTQYF,TGTGCCAGCACCGGACATAGGAATACGCAGTATTTT